This is a list of T cell receptor beta chains from one sample in a study of cytomegalovirus exposure and HLA in healthy donors. The method was immunoSEQ multiplex PCR; TCRdb's version includes in-frame clones alone and lacks a portion of them. The top ten hold under 7.5% of the sample, which has about 200,000 clones, 82% seen once. Specimen: PBMCs. These receptor sequences come from a woman between 45 and 60 years old in good health and CMV-seropositive. CDR3s include the opening cysteine and the closing phenylalanine or tryptophan. The order of the fields is D gene, J gene, clone size, V gene, CDR3 protein, CDR3 DNA. A D gene is named only where the DNA matches it firmly. Expanded clones are given a class, and other clones once, few, many or no size at all.

D gene: TRBD1; J gene: TRBJ2-7; clone size: .; V gene: TRBV2; CDR3 protein: CASSDRGLEQCF; CDR3 DNA: TGTGCCAGCAGTGACAGGGGGCTCGAGCAGTGCTTC
D gene: .; J gene: TRBJ1-2; clone size: .; V gene: TRBV11-2; CDR3 protein: CASSSDLANYGYPF; CDR3 DNA: TGTGCCAGCAGCTCCGACTTAGCTAACTATGGCTACCCCTTC
D gene: .; J gene: TRBJ2-2; clone size: .; V gene: TRBV9; CDR3 protein: CASSVAGGYTGELFF; CDR3 DNA: TGTGCCAGCAGCGTAGCCGGGGGATACACCGGGGAGCTGTTTTTT
D gene: .; J gene: TRBJ2-1; clone size: .; V gene: TRBV27; CDR3 protein: CASRRAGESYNEQFF; CDR3 DNA: TGTGCCAGCCGCAGGGCAGGGGAATCCTACAATGAGCAGTTCTTC
D gene: TRBD2; J gene: TRBJ2-7; clone size: .; V gene: TRBV7-2; CDR3 protein: CASSSIAGGPYEQYF; CDR3 DNA: TGTGCCAGCAGCTCAATAGCGGGAGGGCCTTACGAGCAGTACTTC
D gene: TRBD2; J gene: TRBJ2-1; clone size: .; V gene: TRBV28; CDR3 protein: CASTRLAGADRPFF; CDR3 DNA: TGTGCCAGCACGAGACTAGCGGGAGCCGACAGGCCGTTCTTC
D gene: .; J gene: TRBJ2-2; clone size: .; V gene: TRBV7-2; CDR3 protein: CASSLKGSTNTGELFF; CDR3 DNA: TGTGCCAGCAGCTTAAAGGGGTCAACGAACACCGGGGAGCTGTTTTTT
D gene: TRBD1; J gene: TRBJ2-5; clone size: .; V gene: TRBV5-4; CDR3 protein: CASSSDRGETQYF; CDR3 DNA: TGTGCCAGCAGCTCGGACAGGGGGGAGACCCAGTACTTC
D gene: TRBD1; J gene: TRBJ1-5; clone size: .; V gene: TRBV19; CDR3 protein: CASSIDGTGSYSNQPQHF; CDR3 DNA: TGTGCCAGTAGTATAGATGGGACAGGGTCCTATAGCAATCAGCCCCAGCATTTT
D gene: .; J gene: TRBJ2-1; clone size: few; V gene: TRBV7-2; CDR3 protein: CASSLARVGGLNEQFF; CDR3 DNA: TGTGCCAGCAGCTTAGCGAGGGTCGGAGGACTAAATGAGCAGTTCTTC
D gene: .; J gene: TRBJ2-2; clone size: .; V gene: TRBV5-1; CDR3 protein: CASILLSAGELFF; CDR3 DNA: TGCGCCAGCATTCTCCTCTCGGCCGGGGAGCTGTTTTTT
D gene: .; J gene: TRBJ2-4; clone size: once; V gene: TRBV28; CDR3 protein: CASSLPGIKNIQYF; CDR3 DNA: TGTGCCAGCAGTTTACCGGGGATTAAAAACATTCAGTACTTC
D gene: .; J gene: TRBJ1-5; clone size: .; V gene: TRBV4-3; CDR3 protein: CASSQDHGGDQPQHF; CDR3 DNA: TGCGCCAGCAGCCAAGATCACGGGGGTGATCAGCCCCAGCATTTT
D gene: .; J gene: TRBJ2-7; clone size: .; V gene: TRBV7-2; CDR3 protein: CASSIQGSEQYF; CDR3 DNA: TGTGCCAGCAGCATACAGGGTTCCGAGCAGTACTTC
D gene: .; J gene: TRBJ2-5; clone size: .; V gene: TRBV6-5; CDR3 protein: CASSYTHFRGGEQYF; CDR3 DNA: TGTGCCAGCAGTTATACCCATTTCCGGGGTGGGGAGCAGTACTTC
D gene: TRBD2; J gene: TRBJ2-3; clone size: .; V gene: TRBV5-1; CDR3 protein: CASSIGTSGGPADTQYF; CDR3 DNA: TGCGCCAGCAGCATAGGGACTAGCGGGGGGCCCGCAGATACGCAGTATTTT
D gene: .; J gene: TRBJ2-7; clone size: few; V gene: TRBV6-1; CDR3 protein: CASRLEQGTYEQYF; CDR3 DNA: TGTGCCAGCAGGCTTGAACAGGGCACCTACGAGCAGTACTTC
D gene: TRBD1; J gene: TRBJ2-7; clone size: .; V gene: TRBV14; CDR3 protein: CASSPRTGDKQYF; CDR3 DNA: TGTGCCAGCAGCCCCCGGACAGGGGATAAGCAGTACTTC
D gene: TRBD2; J gene: TRBJ2-3; clone size: .; V gene: TRBV5-1; CDR3 protein: CASRVLAGLTDTQYF; CDR3 DNA: TGCGCCAGCAGAGTACTAGCGGGGCTTACAGATACGCAGTATTTT
D gene: TRBD1; J gene: TRBJ2-1; clone size: .; V gene: TRBV11-2; CDR3 protein: CASRRPGQGYNEQFF; CDR3 DNA: TGTGCCAGCAGACGCCCGGGACAGGGTTACAATGAGCAGTTCTTC
D gene: .; J gene: TRBJ2-3; clone size: .; V gene: TRBV25-1; CDR3 protein: CASSVQGSTDTQYF; CDR3 DNA: TGTGCCAGCAGTGTCCAGGGGAGCACAGATACGCAGTATTTT
D gene: .; J gene: TRBJ1-5; clone size: .; V gene: TRBV6-1; CDR3 protein: CASSERGIINQPQHF; CDR3 DNA: TGTGCCAGCAGTGAAAGGGGGATTATCAATCAGCCCCAGCATTTT
D gene: .; J gene: TRBJ2-7; clone size: .; V gene: TRBV7-6; CDR3 protein: CASSFTTAQEQYF; CDR3 DNA: TGTGCCAGCAGCTTCACGACAGCCCAGGAGCAGTACTTC
D gene: .; J gene: TRBJ1-2; clone size: .; V gene: TRBV4-1; CDR3 protein: CASSQEAREGGYTF; CDR3 DNA: TGCGCCAGCAGCCAAGAAGCCCGAGAGGGTGGCTACACCTTC
D gene: TRBD2; J gene: TRBJ2-7; clone size: .; V gene: TRBV5-6; CDR3 protein: CASSPGGDEQYF; CDR3 DNA: TGTGCCAGCAGCCCCGGGGGGGACGAGCAGTACTTC
D gene: .; J gene: TRBJ1-1; clone size: .; V gene: TRBV6-5; CDR3 protein: CASRSVNTEAFF; CDR3 DNA: TGTGCCAGCAGGTCGGTGAACACTGAAGCTTTCTTT
D gene: .; J gene: TRBJ1-1; clone size: few; V gene: TRBV11-1; CDR3 protein: CASGTPERLEAFF; CDR3 DNA: TGTGCCAGCGGAACGCCCGAGAGGCTTGAAGCTTTCTTT
D gene: TRBD1; J gene: TRBJ2-1; clone size: .; V gene: TRBV20-1; CDR3 protein: CSARGQGKQFF; CDR3 DNA: TGCAGTGCTAGGGGACAGGGGAAACAGTTCTTC
D gene: TRBD1; J gene: TRBJ2-4; clone size: .; V gene: TRBV15; CDR3 protein: CATSRFGQGATKNSQYF; CDR3 DNA: TGTGCCACCAGCAGATTCGGACAGGGGGCTACCAAAAACAGTCAGTACTTC
D gene: .; J gene: TRBJ1-1; clone size: .; V gene: TRBV6-5; CDR3 protein: CASSTAGRRNTEAFF; CDR3 DNA: TGTGCCAGCAGCACGGCGGGACGAAGGAACACTGAAGCTTTCTTT
D gene: .; J gene: TRBJ2-1; clone size: .; V gene: TRBV9; CDR3 protein: CASSAASDEQFF; CDR3 DNA: TGTGCCAGCAGCGCCGCTTCGGATGAGCAGTTCTTC
D gene: TRBD1; J gene: TRBJ1-3; clone size: once; V gene: TRBV7-7; CDR3 protein: CASSLGGTDSGNTIYF; CDR3 DNA: TGTGCCAGCAGCTTAGGAGGGACAGACTCTGGAAACACCATATATTTT
D gene: TRBD1; J gene: TRBJ1-4; clone size: .; V gene: TRBV18; CDR3 protein: CASSPSGGTNEKLFF; CDR3 DNA: TGTGCCAGCTCACCGTCAGGGGGGACTAATGAAAAACTGTTTTTT
D gene: .; J gene: TRBJ1-5; clone size: .; V gene: TRBV7-2; CDR3 protein: CASSVGRQDSNQPQHF; CDR3 DNA: TGTGCCAGCAGCGTGGGCAGGCAAGATAGCAATCAGCCCCAGCATTTT